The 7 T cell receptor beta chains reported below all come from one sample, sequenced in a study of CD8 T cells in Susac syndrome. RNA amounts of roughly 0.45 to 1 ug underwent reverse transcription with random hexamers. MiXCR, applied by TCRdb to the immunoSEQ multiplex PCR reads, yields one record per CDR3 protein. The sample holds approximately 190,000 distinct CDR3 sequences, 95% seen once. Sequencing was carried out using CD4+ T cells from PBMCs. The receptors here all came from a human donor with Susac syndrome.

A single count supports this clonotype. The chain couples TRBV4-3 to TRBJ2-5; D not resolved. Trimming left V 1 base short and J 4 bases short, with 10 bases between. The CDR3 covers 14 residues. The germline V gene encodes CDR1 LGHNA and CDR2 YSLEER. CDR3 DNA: TGCGCCAGCAGCCAAGTTGCCGGCGGAGAGACCCAGTACTTC. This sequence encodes CASSQVAGGETQYF.

CDR3 in DNA: TGTGCCTCCGAGACAGGCGCGATGAACACTGAAGCTTTCTTT. Translated, it gives CASETGAMNTEAFF. The rearrangement uses TRBV28 and TRBJ1-1; D is perhaps TRBD1 (6 bases). CDR1 and CDR2 from the germline V gene are MDHEN and SYDVKM. Trimming took 11 bases from V and 0 from J, leaving 16 bases between them. This CDR3 contains 14 residues.

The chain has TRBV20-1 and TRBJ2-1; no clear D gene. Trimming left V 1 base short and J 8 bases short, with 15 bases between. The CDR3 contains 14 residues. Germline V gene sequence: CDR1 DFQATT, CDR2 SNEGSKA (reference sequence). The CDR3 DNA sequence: TGCAGTGCTAGAGTTGCCCGAAGGGTGGATGAGCAGTTCTTC. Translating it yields CSARVARRVDEQFF.

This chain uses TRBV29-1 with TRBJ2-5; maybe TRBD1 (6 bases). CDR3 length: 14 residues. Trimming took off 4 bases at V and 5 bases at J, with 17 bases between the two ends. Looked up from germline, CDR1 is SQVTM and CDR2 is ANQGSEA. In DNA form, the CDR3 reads TGCAGCGTTGTGGGGGCCCCCTTCGGGGAGACCCAGTACTTC. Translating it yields CSVVGAPFGETQYF.

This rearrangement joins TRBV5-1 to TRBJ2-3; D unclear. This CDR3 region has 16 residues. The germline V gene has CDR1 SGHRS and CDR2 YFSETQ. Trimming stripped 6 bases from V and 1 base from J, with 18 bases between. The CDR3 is CASTRDTGRGTDTQYF. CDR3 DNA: TGCGCCAGCACCCGTGACACGGGCCGGGGCACAGATACGCAGTATTTT.

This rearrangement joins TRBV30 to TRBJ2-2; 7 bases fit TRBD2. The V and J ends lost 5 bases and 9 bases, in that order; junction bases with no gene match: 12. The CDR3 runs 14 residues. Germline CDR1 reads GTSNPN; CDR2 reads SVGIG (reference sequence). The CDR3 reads CAWRTGLYSRELFF. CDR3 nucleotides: TGTGCCTGGCGGACGGGACTATATAGTAGGGAGCTGTTTTTT.

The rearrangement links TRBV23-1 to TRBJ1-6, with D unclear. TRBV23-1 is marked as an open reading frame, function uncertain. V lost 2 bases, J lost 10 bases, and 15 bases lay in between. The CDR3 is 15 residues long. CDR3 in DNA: TGCGCCAGCAGTCAAAGTCGTCAGGCACCATCACCCCTCCACTTT. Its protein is CASSQSRQAPSPLHF.